Below, 30 T cell receptor beta chains from the same sample are listed, as sequenced in a study of PD-1 blockade in classical Hodgkin lymphoma. Following autologous stem cell transplantation, relapse occurred in every patient, and exposure to brentuximab vedotin varied. Clones were sequenced by immunoSEQ multiplex PCR, and TCRdb holds only the in-frame ones, with some missing. The repertoire has around 96,000 clones, around 80% of them found once; the top ten carry 9% to 15%. The sample here was peripheral blood mononuclear cells (PBMCs), taken at baseline. These TCRs come from a human donor with classical Hodgkin lymphoma.

This clone occurred once. CDR3 nucleotide sequence: TGTGCCAGCAGCAAAGTCCGGTGCCCAGGCAAGACCCAGTACTTC. Translation: CASSKVRCPGKTQYF. The chain couples TRBV21-1 to TRBJ2-5; the DNA was not compared with TRBD1, the D call given in the table. TRBV21-1 is annotated as a pseudogene. The CDR3 length is 15 residues.

CDR3 coding DNA: TGTGCCAGCATTCAAGGGGACTATGGCTACACCTTC. The encoded protein is CASIQGDYGYTF. This rearrangement joins TRBV28 to TRBJ1-2; maybe TRBD1 (5 bases). Germline CDR1 MDHEN, CDR2 SYDVKM. This CDR3 is 12 amino acids long. V lost 7 bases and J lost 3, with 9 bases in between.

The rearrangement uses TRBV18 and TRBJ1-1; possible D gene TRBD1, 5 bases. V was clipped by 3 bases and J by 6 bases, with 23 bases between them. This CDR3 has 17 amino acids. The V gene's germline CDR1 is KGHSH and CDR2 LQKENI. The CDR3 bases are TGTGCCAGCTCACCGTTCCAGGTGCTCAGGGAGGAGTCTGAAGCTTTCTTT. This gives the protein CASSPFQVLREESEAFF.

The V and J genes are TRBV10-3 and TRBJ1-2; 7 bases match TRBD1. CDR1 ENHRY and CDR2 SYGVKD come from the germline V gene. The CDR3 is 15 residues long. The V gene end was trimmed by 3 bases and the J gene end by 4 bases; junction bases not matched to a gene: 8. This chain's CDR3 is CAISDATGNSYGYTF. The CDR3 nucleotides are TGTGCCATCAGTGATGCGACAGGGAATTCCTATGGCTACACCTTC.

This chain links TRBV4-1 with TRBJ2-2, with a possible D match to TRBD2 (6 bases). CDR3 size: 17 residues. Germline CDR1 MGHRA, CDR2 YSYEKL. Trimming shortened V by 1 base and J by 5 bases, and 17 bases separated the two germline ends. The CDR3 bases are TGCGCCAGCAGCCAAGTCCGGGGACTGGGTGGGACCGGGGAGCTGTTTTTT. Residues: CASSQVRGLGGTGELFF.

J is TRBJ2-5 and V is TRBV7-2; weak D call: TRBD2 (6 bases). The ends were cut back, 10 bases at V and 7 bases at J, with 19 bases in the middle. This CDR3 spans 13 amino acids. CDR1 and CDR2 from the germline V gene are SGHTA and FQGNSA. DNA of the CDR3: TGTGCCACTCGGCGGGATGGGGTCGGGACCCAGTACTTC. Its translation is CATRRDGVGTQYF.

CDR3 sequence reads: CASSLYDAHQETQYF. CDR3 sequence (DNA): TGTGCCAGCAGCTTATACGACGCACATCAAGAGACCCAGTACTTC. The genes are TRBV7-7 and TRBJ2-5; D call uncertain. Germline V gene sequence: CDR1 SSHAT, CDR2 FNYEAQ (reference sequence). The CDR3 is 15 amino acids. Trimming took off 2 bases at V and 2 bases at J, with 12 bases between the two ends.

This clone turned up a few times. The V call is TRBV7-9, the J call TRBJ2-7, with 8 bases identical to TRBD2. In germline, CDR1 is SEHNR, CDR2 FQNEAQ (reference sequence). The ends lost 1 base at V and 4 bases at J; junction bases unmatched: 15. This CDR3 has 18 residues. DNA for the CDR3: TGTGCCAGCAGCTTAGAGTCTTGGGTAGCGGGAATAGATTACGAGCAGTACTTC. Its protein product is CASSLESWVAGIDYEQYF.

The chain uses TRBV6-1 and TRBJ1-2, with TRBD1 as a possible D gene (6 bases). CDR1 is MNHNS and CDR2 is SASEGT in the germline V gene. The CDR3 covers 13 residues. Trimming shortened V by 5 bases and J by 4 bases, and 11 bases separated the two germline ends. CDR3 amino acids: CASSPDSFYGYTF. The DNA for the CDR3 is TGTGCCAGCAGTCCGGACAGCTTCTATGGCTACACCTTC.

This clone was seen only once. The chain combines TRBV5-1 with TRBJ1-1; the D is unclear. The CDR3 totals 13 residues. Trimming cost V 0 bases and J 2 bases, with 5 bases left between them. Per germline, CDR1 SGHRS and CDR2 YFSETQ. The CDR3 nucleotides are TGCGCCAGCAGCTTGGCGAGCAACACTGAAGCTTTCTTT. This gives the protein CASSLASNTEAFF.

This clone has just a few counts. V gene TRBV11-2 combines with J gene TRBJ2-7; 7 bases map to TRBD2. This CDR3 region has 16 residues. Germline CDR1 is SGHAT and CDR2 is FQNNGV. V gave up 6 bases and J gave up 0 bases; unmatched junction bases: 11. CDR3 bases: TGTGCCAGCAGTCAAGTAGCGGGTTCGAGCTCCTACGAGCAGTACTTC. This codes for CASSQVAGSSSYEQYF.

This chain uses TRBV9 with TRBJ2-1, with D perhaps matching TRBD2 (5 bases). Trimming removed 0 bases from V and 7 bases from J, with 17 bases in between. Germline CDR1 is SGDLS and CDR2 is YYNGEE. The CDR3 sequence is 16 residues long. CDR3 sequence: CASSVEVRRSANEQFF. The CDR3 DNA reads TGTGCCAGCAGCGTAGAGGTCAGGAGGTCTGCGAATGAGCAGTTCTTC.

This chain joins TRBV19 and TRBJ2-4, with TRBD2 identical over 11 bases. The V segment lost 3 bases and the J segment 15 bases; nucleotides outside the gene matches: 10. The germline V gene encodes CDR1 LNHDA and CDR2 SQIVND (reference sequence). This CDR3 is built from 14 residues. CDR3 nucleotides: TGTGCCAGTAGTATGGCTGGTAGCGGGAGGGCCGGGTACTTC. Protein: CASSMAGSGRAGYF.

This chain connects TRBV4-3 to TRBJ1-1; possible D gene TRBD1, 6 bases. This CDR3 comprises 14 residues. From germline, CDR1 is LGHNA and CDR2 YSLEER. Deletions cut 3 bases from V and 3 bases from J, with 11 bases between. CDR3 sequence reads: CASSQGGGHTEAFF. CDR3 nucleotides: TGCGCCAGCAGCCAGGGTGGGGGGCACACTGAAGCTTTCTTT.

This clone was found many times. The chain joins TRBV9 to TRBJ2-7, with D possibly matching TRBD2 (5 bases). There are 14 residues in the CDR3. Germline-derived CDR1 and CDR2 are SGDLS and YYNGEE. Trimming stripped 0 bases from V and 0 bases from J, with 7 bases between. The CDR3 region has the DNA TGTGCCAGCAGCGTAGTGGACTTCTCCTACGAGCAGTACTTC. Encoded protein: CASSVVDFSYEQYF.

The rearrangement joins TRBV19 to TRBJ2-3; the D gene is possibly TRBD2 (6 bases). V shed 7 bases and J shed 3 bases, with 23 bases lying between them. CDR3 length: 17 amino acids. Looked up from germline, CDR1 is LNHDA and CDR2 is SQIVND (reference sequence). The CDR3 bases are TGTGCCAGTATCCCCCCGCCAAGACTAGTTAGGACAGATACGCAGTATTTT. As protein: CASIPPPRLVRTDTQYF. Full variable domain (remainder filled in from reference TRBV19 and TRBJ2-3): DGGITQSPKYLFRKEGQNVTLSCEQNLNHDAMYWYRQDPGQGLRLIYYSQIVNDFQKGDIAEGYSVSREKKESFPLTVTSAQKNPTAFYLCASIPPPRLVRTDTQYFGPGTRLTVL.

Comment on this clone: Other DNA sequences in the same sample also yield this CDR3. The chain is built from TRBV28 and TRBJ2-7; no clear D gene. The CDR3 sequence is 13 residues long. Trimming shortened V by 6 bases and J by 4 bases, and 13 bases separated the two germline ends. Germline CDR1 reads MDHEN; CDR2 reads SYDVKM. CDR3 region: CASSSPSPYEQYF. The CDR3 DNA is TGTGCCAGCAGCTCCCCCTCCCCGTACGAGCAGTACTTC.

The chain uses TRBV9 and TRBJ2-3; 11 bases map to TRBD2. CDR1 SGDLS and CDR2 YYNGEE come from the germline V gene. V lost 0 bases to trimming and J lost 5 bases; unmatched junction nucleotides: 8. The CDR3 totals 17 residues. The CDR3 spells CASSVAPPGLAGDTQYF. As DNA, the CDR3 is TGTGCCAGCAGCGTAGCGCCCCCCGGACTAGCGGGAGATACGCAGTATTTT.

V usage is TRBV5-1 and J usage is TRBJ2-7; TRBD2 matches 11 bases. Germline values: CDR1 SGHRS, CDR2 YFSETQ. V was clipped by 4 bases and J by 6 bases; unmatched bases: 3. This CDR3 is built from 13 residues. The DNA for the CDR3 is TGCGCCAGCAGCCGGGGACTAGCGGCCGAGCAGTACTTC. Protein sequence: CASSRGLAAEQYF. Variable domain in full (rest from reference TRBV5-1 and TRBJ2-7): KAGVTQTPRYLIKTRGQQVTLSCSPISGHRSVSWYQQTPGQGLQFLFEYFSETQRNKGNFPGRFSGRQFSNSRSEMNVSTLELGDSALYLCASSRGLAAEQYFGPGTRLTVT.

The V and J genes are TRBV7-3 and TRBJ2-5, with 8 bases fitting TRBD1. The J segment lost 2 bases and the V segment lost 5 bases, leaving 10 bases of the junction unmatched. The CDR3 loop spans 16 amino acids. The germline gives CDR1 SGHTA, CDR2 FQGTGA. CDR3 sequence (DNA): TGTGCCAGCAGCCGGACAGGGAGTGGCCCACAAGAGACCCAGTACTTC. As protein: CASSRTGSGPQETQYF.

Only a few counts were recorded for this clone. The J gene is TRBJ2-1, the V gene TRBV13; D gene ambiguous. CDR1 is PRHDT, CDR2 FYEKMQ, per germline (reference sequence). Trimming cost V 1 base and J 6 bases, with 13 bases left between them. The CDR3 length is 15 residues. The CDR3 nucleotides read TGTGCCAGCAGCTTAGATCCATCCCTCCTCAATGAGCAGTTCTTC. Translating gives CASSLDPSLLNEQFF.

This CDR3 reads CAGANEGAHGYTF. The CDR3 DNA reads as TGTGCCGGGGCGAACGAGGGGGCGCACGGCTACACCTTC. The chain carries TRBV19 and TRBJ1-2, with 7 nucleotides matching TRBD1. Germline V lookup: CDR1 LNHDA, CDR2 SQIVND (reference sequence). This CDR3 contains 13 residues. The junction had 14 bases not matched to a gene; V was cut back by 11 bases and J by 8 bases.

V and J are TRBV11-2 and TRBJ1-6; D unclear. The CDR3 is 14 amino acids. Trimming left V 1 base short and J 4 bases short, with 5 bases between. CDR1 and CDR2 (germline): SGHAT, FQNNGV. The CDR3 reads CASSLGLYNSPLHF. The CDR3 DNA sequence: TGTGCCAGCAGCTTAGGACTATATAATTCACCCCTCCACTTT.

This clone was counted a few times. V gene TRBV2 combines with J gene TRBJ1-2, with unresolved D. The V gene lost 5 bases and the J gene lost 0 bases, with 10 bases spanning the gap. Germline V gene data show CDR1 as SNHLY and CDR2 as FYNNEI. This CDR3 has 14 residues. CDR3 DNA sequence: TGTGCCAGCAGTTACAGCTTGGCTAACTATGGCTACACCTTC. Amino acids: CASSYSLANYGYTF.

The chain uses TRBV11-2 and TRBJ1-2; TRBD1 matches at 8 bases. This CDR3 contains 14 residues. CDR1 and CDR2 from the germline V gene are SGHAT and FQNNGV. V was pared by 0 bases and J by 5 bases, with 2 bases of the junction left unmatched. CDR3 DNA: TGTGCCAGCAGCTTAGACAACAGGGGGTATGGCTACACCTTC. Its protein product is CASSLDNRGYGYTF. Full variable domain (remainder filled in from reference TRBV11-2 and TRBJ1-2): EAGVAQSPRYKIIEKRQSVAFWCNPISGHATLYWYQQILGQGPKLLIQFQNNGVVDDSQLPKDRFSAERLKGVDSTLKIQPAKLEDSAVYLCASSLDNRGYGYTFGSGTRLTVV.

This chain links TRBV23-1 with TRBJ2-1, with D maybe TRBD2 (6 bases). TRBV23-1 has ORF status, its function being uncertain. CDR3 length: 15 amino acids. V was shortened by 3 bases and J by 6 bases, with 15 bases between the two germline ends. The CDR3 loop reads CASSHRDSSSNEQFF. The CDR3 DNA is TGCGCCAGCAGTCACCGGGACTCATCATCCAATGAGCAGTTCTTC.

The chain's CDR3 is CASRIAGDTQYF. CDR3 in DNA: TGTGCCAGTAGAATTGCCGGGGATACGCAGTATTTT. The rearrangement links TRBV19 to TRBJ2-3; D not resolved. Trimming removed 6 bases at V and 6 bases at J, with 10 bases between. This CDR3 region has 12 residues. Germline V gives CDR1 LNHDA, CDR2 SQIVND (reference sequence).

The J gene is TRBJ2-5, the V gene TRBV4-1; the D gene is possibly TRBD2 (7 bases). The end of the DNA aligns better with TRBJ2-7, so the J call may be wrong. The length of the CDR3 is 14 residues. Germline-derived CDR1 and CDR2 are MGHRA and YSYEKL. The CDR3 DNA is TGCGCCAGCAGCAGGACAGCTCGGGAGGACGAGCAGTACTTC. This translates into CASSRTAREDEQYF.

This chain uses TRBV4-2 with TRBJ2-7; tentatively, D is TRBD2 (5 bases). CDR1 and CDR2 from the germline V gene are LGHNA and YNFKEQ. The CDR3 is 17 amino acids. V was cut by 1 base and J by 4 bases, with 20 bases left in between. CDR3 residues: CASSQVGPSGAPYEQYF. The DNA of the CDR3 is TGTGCCAGCAGCCAAGTAGGGCCCAGCGGAGCCCCTTACGAGCAGTACTTC.

The rearrangement joins TRBV4-3 to TRBJ2-2; 7 bases align to TRBD1. This CDR3 is built from 17 residues. Germline CDR1 and CDR2: LGHNA and YSLEER. Trimming cost V 0 bases and J 0 bases; bases outside gene matches: 4. CDR3 protein: CASSQERQGANTGELFF. DNA for the CDR3: TGCGCCAGCAGCCAAGAGAGACAGGGTGCGAACACCGGGGAGCTGTTTTTT.